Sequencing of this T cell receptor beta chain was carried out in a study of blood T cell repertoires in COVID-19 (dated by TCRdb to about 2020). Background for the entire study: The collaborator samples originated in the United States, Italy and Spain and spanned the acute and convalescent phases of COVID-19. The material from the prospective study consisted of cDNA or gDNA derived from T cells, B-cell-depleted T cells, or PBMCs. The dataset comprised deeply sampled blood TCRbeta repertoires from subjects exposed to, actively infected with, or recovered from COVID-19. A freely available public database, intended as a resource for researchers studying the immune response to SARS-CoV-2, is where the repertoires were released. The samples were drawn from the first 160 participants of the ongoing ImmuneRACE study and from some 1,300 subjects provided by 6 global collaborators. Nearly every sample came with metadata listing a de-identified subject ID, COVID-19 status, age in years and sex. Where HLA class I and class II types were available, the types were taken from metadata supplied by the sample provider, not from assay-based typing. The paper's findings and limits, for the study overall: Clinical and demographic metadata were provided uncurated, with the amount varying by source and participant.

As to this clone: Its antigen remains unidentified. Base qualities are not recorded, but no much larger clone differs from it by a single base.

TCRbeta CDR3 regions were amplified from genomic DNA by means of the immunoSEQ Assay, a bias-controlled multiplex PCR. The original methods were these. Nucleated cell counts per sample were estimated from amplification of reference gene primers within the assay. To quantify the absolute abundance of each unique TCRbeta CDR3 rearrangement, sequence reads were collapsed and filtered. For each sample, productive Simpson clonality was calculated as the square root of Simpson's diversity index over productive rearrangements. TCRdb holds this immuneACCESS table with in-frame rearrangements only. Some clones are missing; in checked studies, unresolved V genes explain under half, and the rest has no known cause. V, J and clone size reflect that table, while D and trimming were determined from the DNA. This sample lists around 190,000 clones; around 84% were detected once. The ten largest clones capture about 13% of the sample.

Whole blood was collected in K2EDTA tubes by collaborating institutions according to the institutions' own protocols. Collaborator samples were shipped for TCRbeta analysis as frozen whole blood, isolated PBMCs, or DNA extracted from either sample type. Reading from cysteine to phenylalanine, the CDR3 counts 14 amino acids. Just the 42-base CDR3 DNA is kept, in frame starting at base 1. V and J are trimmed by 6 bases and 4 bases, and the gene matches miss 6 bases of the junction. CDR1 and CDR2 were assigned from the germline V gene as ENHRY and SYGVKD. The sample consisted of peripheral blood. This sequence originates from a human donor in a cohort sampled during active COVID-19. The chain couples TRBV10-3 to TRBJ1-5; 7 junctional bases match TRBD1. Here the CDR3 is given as CAIRGGTENQPQHF. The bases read TGTGCCATCAGGGGTGGGACAGAAAATCAGCCCCAGCATTTT.